There are many counts of the clone carrying this T cell receptor (beta chain). Researchers amplified the TCR beta CDR3 regions from RNA transcripts. The HTBI primer set was used in a first-round RT-PCR of the TCR CDR3. TCRdb reprocessed the multiplex PCR reads with MiXCR, giving one entry per CDR3 protein. The sample carries a few hundred thousand distinct CDR3 sequences, roughly 13% recorded once. This CDR3 is 16 amino acids long. V lost 1 base to trimming and J lost 5 bases; unmatched junction nucleotides: 3. This entry belongs to a study of T cells in Graves' hyperthyroidism and ophthalmopathy. The rearrangement joins TRBV12-3 or TRBV12-4 to TRBJ1-5; 12 bases line up with TRBD1. Input material: blood. The source is a man between 25 and 39 years old with Graves' hyperthyroidism that later progressed to Graves' ophthalmopathy. The CDR3 region is CASSLVGTGGHQPQHF. The CDR3, as DNA: TGTGCCAGCAGTTTAGTGGGGACAGGGGGCCATCAGCCCCAGCATTTT.